What follows are 8 T cell receptor beta chains derived from one specimen sequenced in a study of T cell responses to AZD1222 COVID-19 vaccine. Assay: immunoSEQ multiplex PCR; the TCRdb copy retains only in-frame clones and omits some. Here the sample spans about 100,000 clones, approximately 89% being singletons. The material was peripheral blood, obtained 28 days after the second AZD1222 dose. All receptors come from an adult who received the AZD1222 COVID-19 vaccine.

This clone has a handful of counts. The V call is TRBV19, the J call TRBJ1-5; D uncertain. The CDR3 extends over 15 amino acids. Germline values: CDR1 LNHDA, CDR2 SQIVND (reference sequence). The V end lost 4 bases, the J end lost 1 base, and 11 bases lay between the germline ends. The CDR3 is CASSTTYKSNQPQHF. CDR3 DNA: TGTGCCAGTAGTACGACTTATAAGAGCAATCAGCCCCAGCATTTT.

This clone appeared a single time. The chain uses TRBV28 and TRBJ1-1; TRBD1 might be the D (5 bases). In germline, CDR1 is MDHEN, CDR2 SYDVKM. CDR3 length equals 11 residues. Deletions cut 3 bases from V and 11 bases from J, with 10 bases between. CDR3 protein: CASSLGVAAFF. In DNA, the CDR3 is TGTGCCAGCAGTTTGGGGGTGGCCGCTTTCTTT.

This clone was counted once. The chain carries TRBV28 and TRBJ1-5; D possibly corresponds to TRBD1 (5 bases). The CDR3 runs 16 residues. Per germline, CDR1 MDHEN and CDR2 SYDVKM. The V and J ends lost 5 bases and 7 bases respectively, with 21 bases between them. CDR3 region: CASSTPAVGRGQPQHF. In DNA form, the CDR3 reads TGTGCCAGCAGTACCCCCGCTGTGGGGCGAGGACAGCCCCAGCATTTT.

The chain is built from TRBV2 and TRBJ1-5, with TRBD1 matching over 7 bases. V lost 5 bases to trimming and J lost 4 bases; unmatched junction nucleotides: 2. This CDR3 comprises 13 residues. Per the germline V gene, CDR1 is SNHLY and CDR2 is FYNNEI. The CDR3 DNA is TGTGCCAGCAGTTCGGGACAGAATCAGCCCCAGCATTTT. It encodes CASSSGQNQPQHF.

This clone was counted between two and nine times. The J gene is TRBJ1-1, the V gene TRBV6-6; TRBD1 might be the D (6 bases). Germline assignment: CDR1 MNHNY and CDR2 SVGAGI (reference sequence). This CDR3 has 14 amino acids. V lost 5 bases, J lost 6 bases, and 16 bases lay in between. CDR3 nucleotides: TGTGCCAGCAGTACACCCAGGGGACTCCCTGAAGCTTTCTTT. Protein sequence: CASSTPRGLPEAFF.

The chain couples TRBV5-4 to TRBJ2-7; tentative D call: TRBD1 (5 bases). The CDR3 consists of 17 residues. Between the trimmed V and J ends, which lost 2 bases and 2 bases, there was a span of 20 bases. Germline loops: CDR1 SGHNT, CDR2 YYREEE (reference sequence). CDR3 coding DNA: TGTGCCAGCAGCTTAAAAGGGATGGGCAGGGTACCCTACGAGCAGTACTTC. Translating gives CASSLKGMGRVPYEQYF.

This clone was found many times. The V gene is TRBV6-2 or TRBV6-3, the J gene TRBJ2-3; tentatively, D is TRBD1 or TRBD2 (5 bases each). Germline values: CDR1 MNHEY, CDR2 SVGEGT. The length of the CDR3 is 16 residues. Between the trimmed V and J ends, which lost 0 bases and 4 bases, there was a span of 14 bases. The CDR3 loop reads CASSYSAARGADTQYF. The CDR3, as DNA: TGTGCCAGCAGTTACTCGGCAGCGAGGGGTGCAGATACGCAGTATTTT.

This chain joins TRBV18 and TRBJ2-4; maybe TRBD2 (6 bases). V lost 1 base, J lost 12 bases, and 22 bases lay in between. CDR3 length: 16 residues. Germline V gene data show CDR1 as KGHSH and CDR2 as LQKENI. This chain's CDR3 is CASSPQGNRTPGGQYF. In DNA, the CDR3 is TGTGCCAGCTCACCACAAGGGAATCGGACGCCCGGGGGTCAGTACTTC.